This is a list of T cell receptor beta chains from one sample in a study of cytomegalovirus exposure and HLA in healthy donors. TCRdb's table, derived via immunoSEQ multiplex PCR, lists solely in-frame clones and lacks some. The table shows 250,000 to 350,000 clones, with around 80% occurring only once. The source material was PBMCs. The receptors were sampled from a girl under 10 years old in good health and CMV-seronegative. Each CDR3 is given with its conserved first and last residue. Fields, in order: D gene, V gene, J gene, clone size, CDR3 DNA, CDR3 protein. D genes are given only for firm matches. The size entry is marked missing in some rows and otherwise reads once, few, many or a size class.

.	TRBV7-9	TRBJ1-3	.	TGTGCCAGCAGCTTATATTCGGTGTTGGGGTGGAGGAATGGAAACACCATATATTTT	CASSLYSVLGWRNGNTIYF
.	TRBV4-1	TRBJ2-1	.	TGCGCCAGCAGCCAAGTGTCAGGAATCAATGAGCAGTTCTTC	CASSQVSGINEQFF
TRBD2	TRBV10-3	TRBJ2-7	.	TGTGCCATCAGTGTTCCCGAGGGTACTAGCGGGAGGTACGAGCAGTACTTC	CAISVPEGTSGRYEQYF
TRBD1	TRBV7-9	TRBJ2-7	once	TGTGCCAGCAGACGGACAGGGAGGTACGAGCAGTACTTC	CASRRTGRYEQYF
TRBD2	TRBV7-9	TRBJ2-4	.	TGTGCCAGCAGCCCAGTGGGGGGGAATTTTCAAAACATTCAGTACTTC	CASSPVGGNFQNIQYF
.	TRBV7-2	TRBJ2-1	.	TGTGCCAGCAGCTTGTTCAGGGTGTTTGGGCAGGGGCAGTTCTTC	CASSLFRVFGQGQFF
.	TRBV28	TRBJ1-3	.	TGTGCCAGCAGTTTGATGCCCAGAGGTGGCGGAAACACCATATATTTT	CASSLMPRGGGNTIYF
TRBD2	TRBV6-5	TRBJ2-1	.	TGTGCCAGCAGTGCACTCGCCTTTAGCGGGGGAGAGCAGTTCTTC	CASSALAFSGGEQFF
TRBD2	TRBV7-2	TRBJ2-1	.	TGTGCCAGCAGCTTAGGGCTAGCGGGAGGGCCCCCTTACAATGAGCAGTTCTTC	CASSLGLAGGPPYNEQFF
TRBD2	TRBV2	TRBJ2-1	.	TGTGCCAGCAGAGATCAACCGGGACTAGTAACCAATGAGCAGTTCTTC	CASRDQPGLVTNEQFF
.	TRBV10-3	TRBJ2-7	.	TGTGCCATCGGGGCAGGAACACACGAGCAGTACTTC	CAIGAGTHEQYF
.	TRBV21-1	TRBJ1-3	few	TGTGCCAGCAGCGGGCATGGGGGCTACTCTGGAAACACCATATATTTT	CASSGHGGYSGNTIYF
TRBD1	TRBV6-1	TRBJ1-6	.	TGTGCCAGCAGTCTTGCCCGGGACAGGGTCCACTTT	CASSLARDRVHF
.	TRBV6-6	TRBJ1-2	few	TGTGCCAGCAGTGCAGGGGATGGCTACACCTTC	CASSAGDGYTF
.	TRBV2	TRBJ1-2	.	TGTGCCAGCAGTTGGACAGACTACTATGGCTACACCTTC	CASSWTDYYGYTF
TRBD1	TRBV6-5	TRBJ1-2	.	TGTGCCAGCAGTAACGGACAGGGAAATTATGGCTACACCTTC	CASSNGQGNYGYTF
.	TRBV9	TRBJ2-1	.	TGTGCCAGCAGCGTAGAGGGTAGCGGAGATTACAATGAGCAGTTCTTC	CASSVEGSGDYNEQFF
TRBD1	TRBV6-5	TRBJ2-1	.	TGTGCCACCCACCGGGACAGGGATTTTCATGAGCAGTTCTTC	CATHRDRDFHEQFF
.	TRBV7-3	TRBJ1-6	.	TGTGCCAGCAGCCCGACTGGTTTGAGGAATTCACCCCTCCACTTT	CASSPTGLRNSPLHF
TRBD2	TRBV28	TRBJ2-2	.	TGTGCCAGCACCACCGGGACTAGCGGGAGCGGGGAGCTGTTTTTT	CASTTGTSGSGELFF
TRBD1	TRBV7-3	TRBJ1-2	.	TGTGCCAGCAGCCTCGGCCCAGGACAGGAGGGCACCTTC	CASSLGPGQEGTF
.	TRBV4-2	TRBJ1-4	.	TGTGCCAGCAGCCAAGATCGTCAGGTATGGAATGAAAAACTGTTTTTT	CASSQDRQVWNEKLFF
TRBD1	TRBV4-1	TRBJ2-7	few	TGCGCCAGCAGCCTACAGGGGAACGAGCAGTACTTC	CASSLQGNEQYF
.	TRBV10-3	TRBJ1-3	.	TGTGCCATCGGGGGGGGGCCCGGAAACACCATATATTTT	CAIGGGPGNTIYF
.	TRBV14	TRBJ2-5	.	TGTGCCAGCAGCCAGGAGGAGACCCAGTACTTC	CASSQEETQYF
.	TRBV6-5	TRBJ1-2	.	TGTGCCAGCAGTTACCTAACGACAGGATTGAACTATGGCTACACCTTC	CASSYLTTGLNYGYTF
.	TRBV2	TRBJ2-6	.	TGTGCCAGCAGTACCAGGAGGCCCGGCGGCTCTGGGGCCAACGTCCTGACTTTC	CASSTRRPGGSGANVLTF
.	TRBV2	TRBJ2-1	.	TGTGCCAGCAGAACAGAAGTCTACAATGAGCAGTTCTTC	CASRTEVYNEQFF
.	TRBV19	TRBJ2-4	once	TGTGCCAGTAGTATACCGGGGGTTCTAGCCAAAAACATTCAGTACTTC	CASSIPGVLAKNIQYF
TRBD2	TRBV28	TRBJ2-7	.	TGTGCCAGCAGTTTTGGGGGGGACTCGGGTTACGAGCAGTACTTC	CASSFGGDSGYEQYF
TRBD1	TRBV28	TRBJ2-7	.	TGTGCCAGCAGTCCACAGGGGTACGGATACGAGCAGTACTTC	CASSPQGYGYEQYF
.	TRBV2	TRBJ1-1	.	TGTGCCAGCAGTGGTCCAAACAGGGCGGGCACTGAAGCTTTCTTT	CASSGPNRAGTEAFF
.	TRBV28	TRBJ2-3	.	TGTGCCAGCACCGCGTCAGATACGCAGTATTTT	CASTASDTQYF
TRBD1	TRBV11-2	TRBJ1-1	.	TGTGCCAGCAGCTCCGGACAGGGTAACACTGAAGCTTTCTTT	CASSSGQGNTEAFF
TRBD1	TRBV2	TRBJ1-6	.	TGTGCCAGCAGTGTAGGGGGCCCGGGACTTTCACCCCTCCACTTT	CASSVGGPGLSPLHF
.	TRBV7-9	TRBJ1-4	.	TGTGCCAACAACCCACTTGAGGTACTGGATGAAAAACTGTTTTTT	CANNPLEVLDEKLFF
TRBD1	TRBV4-2	TRBJ1-2	few	TGTGCCAGCAGCCTGGACAGGGGTAACTATGGCTACACCTTC	CASSLDRGNYGYTF
.	TRBV7-2	TRBJ2-7	.	TGTGCCAGCAGCTTCGGGTTTTACGAGCAGTACTTC	CASSFGFYEQYF
TRBD1	TRBV28	TRBJ1-5	once	TGTGCCAGCAGTTCCGGACAGGGGAATCAGCCCCAGCATTTT	CASSSGQGNQPQHF
.	TRBV6-1	TRBJ2-7	.	TGTGCCAGCAGTGACCTCAGGATAATCTCCTACGAGCAGTACTTC	CASSDLRIISYEQYF
.	TRBV28	TRBJ2-2	once	TGTGCCAGCAGTTTTGATGGCGGGAACACCGGGGAGCTGTTTTTT	CASSFDGGNTGELFF
TRBD2	TRBV30	TRBJ2-3	once	TGTGCCTGGAGTGTATTTCGGACTAGCGGGAGGGATACGCAGTATTTT	CAWSVFRTSGRDTQYF
.	TRBV13	TRBJ2-2	.	TGTGCCAGCAGCTTATTGTGGGGGGCCGGGGAGCTGTTTTTT	CASSLLWGAGELFF
TRBD2	TRBV2	TRBJ2-7	.	TGTGCCAGCAGACGACTAGCGGAGGAGCAGTACTTC	CASRRLAEEQYF
.	TRBV7-9	TRBJ1-5	.	TGTGCCAGCAGCTGGGGACATTCGGGGGGTTCCAATCAGCCCCAGCATTTT	CASSWGHSGGSNQPQHF
.	TRBV27	TRBJ1-6	.	TGTGCCAGCAGTTTGGAACAGTATAATTCACCCCTCCACTTT	CASSLEQYNSPLHF
TRBD2	TRBV5-1	TRBJ2-7	.	TGCGCCAGCAGCTTGGAGGGCGGGAGGTACGAGCAGTACTTC	CASSLEGGRYEQYF
.	TRBV5-1	TRBJ1-4	.	TGCGCCAGCAGCTTGGATGGGGGGTCGGATAATGAAAAACTGTTTTTT	CASSLDGGSDNEKLFF